Detailed here is one TCR beta chain. The antigen remains undetermined. Researchers gathered lesional scalp punch biopsies and peripheral blood from patients with alopecia areata. In each case, RNA was isolated and then reverse transcribed into cDNA as the sequencing template. Some clones are missing from TCRdb's copy, which holds only in-frame ones; the method was immunoSEQ multiplex PCR. Of some 99,000 clones listed, 35% to 45% are singletons. These data belong to a study of CD8+ T cells in alopecia areata. Study overall: Oral tofacitinib, 5 to 10 mg twice daily, was given in an open-label trial.

Trimming removed 2 bases from V and 5 bases from J; junction bases left unmatched: 7. The CDR3 is made up of 15 amino acids. CDR1 SQVTM and CDR2 ANQGSEA come from the germline V gene. Study-wide findings and caveats: Lesional tissue from the scalp (especially in alopecia totalis/universalis) showed higher clonality than normal scalp. Researchers reported that TCR sharing among patients proved less clear than in mice, possibly HLA-linked.

The sequence was collected from a human donor with alopecia areata. The chain uses TRBV29-1 and TRBJ2-1; 9 bases line up with TRBD1. Sequences were obtained from CD4+ T cells sorted from blood. CDR3 sequence: CSVETGTGRDNEQFF. Here the CDR3 DNA reads TGCAGCGTTGAAACAGGGACAGGGAGGGACAATGAGCAGTTCTTC.